This TCR beta chain was sequenced in a study of T-cell memory formation after mild COVID-19. Whole-study context: The TCR clusters were mostly specific to one donor.

The CDR3 spans 13 residues. Germline V gene sequence: CDR1 SGHRS, CDR2 YFSETQ. Trimming stripped 4 bases from V and 3 bases from J, with 9 bases between. The authors produced TCR alpha and TCR beta cDNA libraries with sample barcodes and UMIs by 5'RACE using constant-segment primers. From the 5' RACE reads, TCRdb called clonotypes with MiXCR, one entry per CDR3 protein. The sample includes over 350,000 distinct CDR3 sequences, approximately 24% of them seen just once. On this clonotype itself: Antigen unknown.

The study's findings and limits: CD4+ bias marked clones expanding day 15 to 37, unlike balanced contracting clones.

The material sequenced was PBMCs or a T cell subset sorted from them (not recorded which). The gene calls are TRBV5-1 and TRBJ2-3; unclear D gene. The sequence was collected from an adult woman who had mild COVID-19 (a few samples of this study predate the infection). Cell type and time point are not known. The CDR3 region is CASSVRPTDTQYF. CDR3 nucleotide sequence: TGCGCCAGCAGCGTCAGACCGACAGATACGCAGTATTTT. The full variable domain, rest sourced from reference TRBV5-1 and TRBJ2-3, is KAGVTQTPRYLIKTRGQQVTLSCSPISGHRSVSWYQQTPGQGLQFLFEYFSETQRNKGNFPGRFSGRQFSNSRSEMNVSTLELGDSALYLCASSVRPTDTQYFGPGTRLTVL.